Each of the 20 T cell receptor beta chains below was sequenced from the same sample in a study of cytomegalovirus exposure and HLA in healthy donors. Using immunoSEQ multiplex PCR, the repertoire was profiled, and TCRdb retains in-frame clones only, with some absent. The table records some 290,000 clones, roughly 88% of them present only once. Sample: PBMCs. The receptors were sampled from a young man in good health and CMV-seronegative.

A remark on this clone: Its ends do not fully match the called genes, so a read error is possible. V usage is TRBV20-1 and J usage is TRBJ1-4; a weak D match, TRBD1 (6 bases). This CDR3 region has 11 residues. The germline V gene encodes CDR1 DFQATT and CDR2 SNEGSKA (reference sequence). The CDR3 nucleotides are TGCAGTGCTTCCCCCCGGGACACATTCCATTTT. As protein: CSASPRDTFHF.

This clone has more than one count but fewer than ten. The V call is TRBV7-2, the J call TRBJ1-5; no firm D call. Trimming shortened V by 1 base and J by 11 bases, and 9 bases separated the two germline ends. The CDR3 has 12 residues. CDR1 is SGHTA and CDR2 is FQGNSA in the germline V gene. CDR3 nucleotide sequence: TGTGCCAGCAGCTTAGACGGGTGGGCCCAGCATTTT. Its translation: CASSLDGWAQHF. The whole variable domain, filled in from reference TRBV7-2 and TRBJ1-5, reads GAGVSQSPSNKVTEKGKDVELRCDPISGHTALYWYRQSLGQGLEFLIYFQGNSAPDKSGLPSDRFSAERTGGSVSTLTIQRTQQEDSAVYLCASSLDGWAQHFGDGTRLSIL.

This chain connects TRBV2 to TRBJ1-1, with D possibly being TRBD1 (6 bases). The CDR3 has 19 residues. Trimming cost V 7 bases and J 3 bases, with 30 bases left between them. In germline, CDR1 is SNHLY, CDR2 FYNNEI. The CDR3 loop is CASIRRLPSGTLPDTEAFF. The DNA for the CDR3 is TGTGCCAGCATTAGGAGACTACCGTCCGGGACACTCCCCGACACTGAAGCTTTCTTT.

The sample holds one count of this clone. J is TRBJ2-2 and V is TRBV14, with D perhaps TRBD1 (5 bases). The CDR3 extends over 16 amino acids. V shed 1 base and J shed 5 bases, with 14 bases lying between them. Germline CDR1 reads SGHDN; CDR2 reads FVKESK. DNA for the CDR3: TGTGCCAGCAGCCAAGTTCAAGCAGGGCGGACCGGGGAGCTGTTTTTT. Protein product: CASSQVQAGRTGELFF.

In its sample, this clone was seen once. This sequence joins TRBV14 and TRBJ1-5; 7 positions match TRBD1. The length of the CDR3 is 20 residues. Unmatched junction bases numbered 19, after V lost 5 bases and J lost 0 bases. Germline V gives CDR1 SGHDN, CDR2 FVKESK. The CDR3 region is CASSFYNGAGGLYSNQPQHF. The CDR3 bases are TGTGCCAGCAGCTTCTATAACGGCGCAGGGGGACTCTATAGCAATCAGCCCCAGCATTTT.

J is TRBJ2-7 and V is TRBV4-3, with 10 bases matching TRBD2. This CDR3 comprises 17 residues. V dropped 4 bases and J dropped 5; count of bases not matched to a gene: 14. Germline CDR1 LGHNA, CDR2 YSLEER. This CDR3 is CASSPRGSGGFPHEQYF. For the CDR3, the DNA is TGCGCCAGCAGCCCCCGGGGTAGCGGGGGGTTTCCCCACGAGCAGTACTTC.

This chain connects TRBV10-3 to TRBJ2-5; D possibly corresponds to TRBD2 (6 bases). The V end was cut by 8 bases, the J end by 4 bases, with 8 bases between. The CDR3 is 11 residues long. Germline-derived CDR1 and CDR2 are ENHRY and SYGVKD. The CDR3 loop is CAIGGAETQYF. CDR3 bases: TGTGCCATCGGCGGGGCAGAGACCCAGTACTTC.

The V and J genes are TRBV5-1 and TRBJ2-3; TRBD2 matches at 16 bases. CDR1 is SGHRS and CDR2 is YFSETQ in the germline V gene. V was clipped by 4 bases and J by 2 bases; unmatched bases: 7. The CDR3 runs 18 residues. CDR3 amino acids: CASSVPGTSGGDTDTQYF. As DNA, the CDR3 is TGCGCCAGCAGCGTGCCCGGGACTAGCGGGGGGGACACAGATACGCAGTATTTT.

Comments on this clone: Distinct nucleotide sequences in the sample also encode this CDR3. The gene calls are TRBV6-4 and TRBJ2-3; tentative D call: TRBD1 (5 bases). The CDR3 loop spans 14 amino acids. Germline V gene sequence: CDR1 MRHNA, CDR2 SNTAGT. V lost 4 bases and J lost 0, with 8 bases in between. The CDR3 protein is CASSATASTDTQYF. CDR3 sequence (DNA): TGTGCCAGCAGTGCGACAGCTAGCACAGATACGCAGTATTTT.

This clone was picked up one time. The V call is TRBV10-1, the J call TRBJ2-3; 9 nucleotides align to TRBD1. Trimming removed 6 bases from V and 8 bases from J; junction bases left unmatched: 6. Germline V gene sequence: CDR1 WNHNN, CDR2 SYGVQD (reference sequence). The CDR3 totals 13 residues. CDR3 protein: CASRRQGGATQYF. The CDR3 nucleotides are TGCGCCAGCAGAAGACAGGGGGGAGCTACGCAGTATTTT.

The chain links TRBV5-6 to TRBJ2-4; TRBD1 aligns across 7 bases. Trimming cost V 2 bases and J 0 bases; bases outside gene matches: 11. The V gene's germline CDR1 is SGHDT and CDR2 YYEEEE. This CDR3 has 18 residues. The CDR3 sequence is CASSFRKGANLAKNIQYF. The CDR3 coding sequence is TGTGCCAGCAGCTTTCGAAAGGGGGCGAACTTAGCCAAAAACATTCAGTACTTC. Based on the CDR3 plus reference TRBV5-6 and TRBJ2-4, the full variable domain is DAGVTQSPTHLIKTRGQQVTLRCSPKSGHDTVSWYQQALGQGPQFIFQYYEEEERQRGNFPDRFSGHQFPNYSSELNVNALLLGDSALYLCASSFRKGANLAKNIQYFGAGTRLSVL.

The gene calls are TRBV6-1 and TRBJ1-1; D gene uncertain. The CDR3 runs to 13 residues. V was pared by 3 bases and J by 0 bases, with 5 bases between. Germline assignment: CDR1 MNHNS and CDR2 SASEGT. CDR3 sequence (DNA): TGTGCCAGCAGTGAGACTATGAACACTGAAGCTTTCTTT. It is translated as CASSETMNTEAFF.

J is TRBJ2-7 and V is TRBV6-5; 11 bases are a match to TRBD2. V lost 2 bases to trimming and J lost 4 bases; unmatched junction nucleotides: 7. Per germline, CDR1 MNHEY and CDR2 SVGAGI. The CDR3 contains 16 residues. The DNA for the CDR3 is TGTGCCAGCAGTTACCCAAGACTAGCGGGGATATACGAGCAGTACTTC. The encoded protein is CASSYPRLAGIYEQYF.

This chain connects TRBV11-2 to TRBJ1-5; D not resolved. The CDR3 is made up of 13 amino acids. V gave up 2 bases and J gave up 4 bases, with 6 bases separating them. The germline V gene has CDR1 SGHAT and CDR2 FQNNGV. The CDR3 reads CASSLTGNQPQHF. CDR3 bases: TGTGCCAGCAGCTTAACTGGTAATCAGCCCCAGCATTTT.

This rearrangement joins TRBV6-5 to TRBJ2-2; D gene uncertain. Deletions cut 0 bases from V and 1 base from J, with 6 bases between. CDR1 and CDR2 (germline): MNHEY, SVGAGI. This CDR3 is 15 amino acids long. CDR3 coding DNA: TGTGCCAGCAGTTACTCGTCCAAGAACACCGGGGAGCTGTTTTTT. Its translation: CASSYSSKNTGELFF.

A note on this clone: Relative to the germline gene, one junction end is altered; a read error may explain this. The CDR3: CASSQEDRGSSFHF. DNA of the CDR3: TGTGCCAGCAGCCAAGAAGACAGGGGCTCCTCTTTCCACTTC. The chain employs TRBV4-2 and TRBJ2-7, with 8 bases matching TRBD1. There are 14 residues in the CDR3. Per the germline V gene, CDR1 is LGHNA and CDR2 is YNFKEQ.

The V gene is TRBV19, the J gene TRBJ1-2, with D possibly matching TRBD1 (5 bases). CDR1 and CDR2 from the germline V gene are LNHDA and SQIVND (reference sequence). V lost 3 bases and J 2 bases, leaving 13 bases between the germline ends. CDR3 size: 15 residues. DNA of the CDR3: TGTGCCAGTAGTATCCTACCCGGGGGAAACTATGGCTACACCTTC. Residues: CASSILPGGNYGYTF.

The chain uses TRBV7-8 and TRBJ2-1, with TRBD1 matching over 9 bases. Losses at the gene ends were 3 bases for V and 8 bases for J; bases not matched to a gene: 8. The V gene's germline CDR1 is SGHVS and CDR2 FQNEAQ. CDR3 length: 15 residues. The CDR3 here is CASSLPGTGLDEQFF. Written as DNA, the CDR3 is TGTGCCAGCAGCTTGCCCGGGACAGGGCTTGATGAGCAGTTCTTC.

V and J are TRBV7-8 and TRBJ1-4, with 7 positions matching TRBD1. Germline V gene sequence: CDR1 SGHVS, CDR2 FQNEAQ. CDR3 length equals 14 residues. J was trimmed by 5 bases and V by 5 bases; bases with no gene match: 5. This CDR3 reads CASSQETGNEKLFF. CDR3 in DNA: TGTGCCAGCAGCCAGGAGACAGGGAATGAAAAACTGTTTTTT. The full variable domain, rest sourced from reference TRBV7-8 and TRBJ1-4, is GAGVSQSPRYKVAKRGQDVALRCDPISGHVSLFWYQQALGQGPEFLTYFQNEAQLDKSGLPSDRFFAERPEGSVSTLKIQRTQQEDSAVYLCASSQETGNEKLFFGSGTQLSVL.

CDR3 sequence: CASSEEASGGDTQYF. CDR3 nucleotides: TGCGCCAGCAGTGAAGAGGCTAGCGGGGGTGATACGCAGTATTTT. The chain combines TRBV10-1 with TRBJ2-3; 10 nucleotides line up with TRBD2. The junction had 6 bases not matched to a gene; V was cut back by 3 bases and J by 6 bases. CDR3 length equals 15 residues. The germline V gene has CDR1 WNHNN and CDR2 SYGVQD (reference sequence).